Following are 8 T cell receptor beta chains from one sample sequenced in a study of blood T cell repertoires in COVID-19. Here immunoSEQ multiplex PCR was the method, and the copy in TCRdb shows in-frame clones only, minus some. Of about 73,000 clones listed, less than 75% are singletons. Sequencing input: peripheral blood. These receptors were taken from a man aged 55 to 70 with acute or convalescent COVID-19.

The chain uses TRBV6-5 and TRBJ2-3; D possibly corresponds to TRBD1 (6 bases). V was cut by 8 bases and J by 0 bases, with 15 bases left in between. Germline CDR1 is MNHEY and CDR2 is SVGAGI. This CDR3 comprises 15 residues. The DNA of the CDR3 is TGTGCCAGCCGTACCCGAGGGGGTAGCACAGATACGCAGTATTTT. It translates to CASRTRGGSTDTQYF.

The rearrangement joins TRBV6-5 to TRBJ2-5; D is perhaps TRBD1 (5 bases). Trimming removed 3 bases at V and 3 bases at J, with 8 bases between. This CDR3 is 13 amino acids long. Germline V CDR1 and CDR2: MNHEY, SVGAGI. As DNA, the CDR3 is TGTGCCAGCAGTTATCGCAGGGAAGAGACCCAGTACTTC. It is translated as CASSYRREETQYF.

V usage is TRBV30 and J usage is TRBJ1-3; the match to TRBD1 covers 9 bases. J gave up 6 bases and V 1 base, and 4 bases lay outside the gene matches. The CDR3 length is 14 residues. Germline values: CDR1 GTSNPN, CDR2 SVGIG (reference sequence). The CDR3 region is CAWSGGQGANTIYF. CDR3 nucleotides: TGTGCCTGGAGTGGGGGACAGGGTGCAAACACCATATATTTT.

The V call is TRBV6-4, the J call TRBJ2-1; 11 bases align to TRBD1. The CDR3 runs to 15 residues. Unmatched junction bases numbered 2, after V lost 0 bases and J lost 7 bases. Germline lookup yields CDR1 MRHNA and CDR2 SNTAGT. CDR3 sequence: CASSDSGQGVNEQFF. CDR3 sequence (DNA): TGTGCCAGCAGTGACTCGGGACAGGGGGTAAATGAGCAGTTCTTC.

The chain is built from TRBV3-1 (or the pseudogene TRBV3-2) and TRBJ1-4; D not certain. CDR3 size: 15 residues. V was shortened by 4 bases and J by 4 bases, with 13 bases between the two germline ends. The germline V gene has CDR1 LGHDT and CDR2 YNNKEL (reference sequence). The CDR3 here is CASSLRLQSNEKLFF. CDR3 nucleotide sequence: TGTGCCAGCAGCCTAAGACTTCAAAGTAATGAAAAACTGTTTTTT.

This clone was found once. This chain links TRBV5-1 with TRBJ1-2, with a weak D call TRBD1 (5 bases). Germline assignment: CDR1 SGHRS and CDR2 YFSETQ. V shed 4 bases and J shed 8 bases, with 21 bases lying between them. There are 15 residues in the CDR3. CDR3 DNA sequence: TGCGCCAGCAGCCGCTCGGGTGGCGGGGACGGAGGCTACACCTTC. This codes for CASSRSGGGDGGYTF.

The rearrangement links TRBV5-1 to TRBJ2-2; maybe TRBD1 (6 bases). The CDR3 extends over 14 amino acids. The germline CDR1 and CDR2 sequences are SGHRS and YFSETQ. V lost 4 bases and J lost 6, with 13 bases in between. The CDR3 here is CASSRRQGSGELFF. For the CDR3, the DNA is TGCGCCAGCAGCCGAAGGCAGGGGTCCGGGGAGCTGTTTTTT.

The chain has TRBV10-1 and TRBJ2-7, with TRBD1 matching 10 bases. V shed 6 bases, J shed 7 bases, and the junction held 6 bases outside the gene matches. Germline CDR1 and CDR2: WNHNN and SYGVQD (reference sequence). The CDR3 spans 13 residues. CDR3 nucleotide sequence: TGCGCCAGCAGCCGGGACAGGGGAGGGGAGCAGTACTTC. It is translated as CASSRDRGGEQYF.